Shown below are 10 T cell receptor beta chains from a single sample sequenced in a study of blood T cell repertoires in COVID-19. The data were produced by immunoSEQ multiplex PCR, yet TCRdb's version contains in-frame clones alone and is incomplete. The table lists roughly 84,000 clones, 75% of them singletons. Sequenced material: peripheral blood. Receptor source: a woman between 45 and 60 years old with acute or convalescent COVID-19.

The rearrangement joins TRBV7-2 to TRBJ1-2, with D uncertain. Looked up from germline, CDR1 is SGHTA and CDR2 is FQGNSA. This CDR3 contains 15 residues. V gave up 5 bases and J gave up 0 bases, with 13 bases separating them. The CDR3 DNA reads TGTGCCAGCAGCCCCACTTCGCAAGCTAACTATGGCTACACCTTC. It yields the protein CASSPTSQANYGYTF.

This clone was detected a few times. The chain links TRBV6-5 to TRBJ1-2; D may be TRBD1 (6 bases). The CDR3 extends over 15 amino acids. V was trimmed by 5 bases and J by 2 bases, leaving 15 bases between them. CDR1 is MNHEY and CDR2 is SVGAGI in the germline V gene. Here the CDR3 reads CASSKLGHPNYGYTF. As DNA, the CDR3 is TGTGCCAGCAGTAAGTTGGGACACCCAAACTATGGCTACACCTTC.

This clone was recorded once. This sequence joins TRBV18 and TRBJ1-1; 9 bases align to TRBD1. This CDR3 has 17 residues. Germline loops: CDR1 KGHSH, CDR2 LQKENI. Unmatched junction bases numbered 7, after V lost 2 bases and J lost 0 bases. The CDR3 coding sequence is TGTGCCAGCTCACCAACAGGGGGCCCGAGCTTGAACACTGAAGCTTTCTTT. It encodes CASSPTGGPSLNTEAFF.

The DNA of the CDR3 is TGTGCCAGCAGTCTACTCTTGGGGACAGGGGGAGAGCAGTACTTC. This sequence encodes CASSLLLGTGGEQYF. J is TRBJ2-7 and V is TRBV28, with 11 nucleotides matching TRBD1. In germline, CDR1 is MDHEN, CDR2 SYDVKM. The ends lost 5 bases at V and 7 bases at J; junction bases unmatched: 10. This CDR3 is built from 15 residues.

This clone is a singleton in its sample. The CDR3 reads CASSHGQTEAFF. The CDR3 DNA sequence: TGCGCCAGCAGTCACGGACAGACTGAAGCTTTCTTT. This chain links TRBV5-1 with TRBJ1-1, with a weak D call TRBD1 (6 bases). The germline V and J ends were trimmed by 5 bases and 5 bases, with 10 bases remaining between them. Germline-derived CDR1 and CDR2 are SGHRS and YFSETQ. This CDR3 is 12 amino acids long.

The chain carries TRBV6-6 and TRBJ1-6; 8 nucleotides agree with TRBD1. From germline, CDR1 is MNHNY and CDR2 SVGAGI (reference sequence). This CDR3 contains 17 residues. V was pared by 5 bases and J by 0 bases, with 6 bases of the junction left unmatched. The CDR3: CASSPWTGSSYNSPLHF. The CDR3 region has the DNA TGTGCCAGCAGTCCCTGGACAGGGAGCTCCTATAATTCACCCCTCCACTTT.

This clone appeared a few times. This rearrangement joins TRBV5-5 to TRBJ1-5; D remains unclear. V shed 0 bases and J shed 2 bases, with 6 bases lying between them. The CDR3 is 14 amino acids. The germline CDR1 and CDR2 sequences are SGHKS and YYEKEE (reference sequence). The CDR3 coding sequence is TGTGCCAGCAGCTTGGCCCCGGGCAATCAGCCCCAGCATTTT. Translated, it gives CASSLAPGNQPQHF. The variable domain in full, with the rest retrieved from reference TRBV5-5 and TRBJ1-5, is DAGVTQSPTHLIKTRGQQVTLRCSPISGHKSVSWYQQVLGQGPQFIFQYYEKEERGRGNFPDRFSARQFPNYSSELNVNALLLGDSALYLCASSLAPGNQPQHFGDGTRLSIL.

This chain uses TRBV4-1 with TRBJ1-1, with D possibly TRBD1 on 5 matching bases. V lost 0 bases and J 4 bases, leaving 12 bases between the germline ends. Per the germline V gene, CDR1 is MGHRA and CDR2 is YSYEKL. The CDR3 consists of 15 residues. This chain's CDR3 is CASSQEGGAGTEAFF. The CDR3 DNA follows: TGCGCCAGCAGCCAAGAAGGAGGGGCGGGCACTGAAGCTTTCTTT.

This clone has a handful of counts. CDR3 DNA sequence: TGTGCCAGCAGTTACTCGAGACTAGCGATTGACGAGCAGTACTTC. Translating gives CASSYSRLAIDEQYF. The chain uses TRBV6-5 and TRBJ2-7; TRBD2 matches 8 bases. V lost 0 bases and J lost 5; bases outside the gene matches: 6. This CDR3 has 15 residues. Germline CDR1 reads MNHEY; CDR2 reads SVGAGI.

V usage is TRBV7-9 and J usage is TRBJ2-7, with 10 nucleotides matching TRBD1. Germline V gene data show CDR1 as SEHNR and CDR2 as FQNEAQ (reference sequence). V was pared by 4 bases and J by 0 bases, with 0 bases of the junction left unmatched. The CDR3 spans 14 residues. The CDR3 here is CASSWDRGSYEQYF. The DNA of the CDR3 is TGTGCCAGCAGCTGGGACAGGGGCTCCTACGAGCAGTACTTC.